This T cell receptor (beta chain) was recovered during a study of early T cells in non-severe SARS-CoV-2 infection. One entry per CDR3 protein, called by TCRdb with MiXCR from the 5' RACE reads. Of fewer than 65,000 distinct CDR3 sequences in the sample, around 8.6% were seen once. This clonotype has a handful of counts. The receptor was derived from an adult who was a healthcare worker with PCR-confirmed SARS-CoV-2 infection or an uninfected control (not recorded which). The sequencing used whole blood, collected at baseline.

The CDR3 bases are TGTGCCAGCGGGCTCCTGGGACAGGGGCGCGTCGGGGAGCTGTTTTTT. The encoded protein is CASGLLGQGRVGELFF. The chain joins TRBV27 to TRBJ2-2; 10 nucleotides align to TRBD1. The germline gives CDR1 MNHEY, CDR2 SMNVEV (reference sequence). The J segment lost 7 bases and the V segment lost 8 bases, leaving 13 bases of the junction unmatched. The CDR3 contains 16 residues.